Listed below are T cell receptor beta chains from one sample, sequenced in a study of shared clonotypes between healthy human individuals. Clones were sequenced by immunoSEQ multiplex PCR, and TCRdb holds only the in-frame ones, with some missing. Of hundreds of thousands of clones in the sample, about 95% were seen once. Sequenced material: naive CD8+ T cells sorted from blood. These receptors were obtained from a woman aged 30 to 39 in good health. CDR3s include the opening cysteine and the closing phenylalanine or tryptophan. The order of the fields is clone size, D gene, J gene, V gene, CDR3 protein, CDR3 DNA. D genes are given only for firm matches. Clone size is not always given. Where it is, it says once, few, many or a class for expanded clones.

>NA|TRBD2|TRBJ2-1|TRBV4-2
CASSQEFPSGRANEQFF
TGTGCCAGCAGCCAAGAGTTTCCTAGCGGGAGGGCCAATGAGCAGTTCTTC
>NA|TRBD1|TRBJ2-7|TRBV7-4
CASSLPSMCDRGNYEQYF
TGTGCCAGCAGCTTACCGTCTATGTGCGACAGGGGGAACTACGAGCAGTACTTC
>NA|TRBD2|TRBJ2-7|TRBV5-1
CASSLSGTSGSLGYEQYF
TGCGCCAGCAGCTTGTCTGGGACTAGCGGGTCATTGGGTTACGAGCAGTACTTC
>NA|TRBD2|TRBJ2-7|TRBV27
CASSDGTSGTYEQYF
TGTGCCAGCAGTGACGGGACTAGCGGGACCTACGAGCAGTACTTC
>NA|TRBD1|TRBJ2-3|TRBV13
CASRTGTGFDTQYF
TGTGCCAGCAGGACCGGGACAGGGTTCGATACGCAGTATTTT
>NA|NA|TRBJ2-7|TRBV9
CASSVTGSHRSYEQYF
TGTGCCAGCAGCGTAACAGGGAGCCATAGATCCTACGAGCAGTACTTC
>NA|TRBD1|TRBJ1-4|TRBV7-8
CASSTGDRRTEKLFF
TGTGCCAGCAGCACAGGGGACAGAAGGACTGAAAAACTGTTTTTT
>NA|TRBD1|TRBJ2-1|TRBV5-4
CASSRIAGTGLLNEQFF
TGTGCCAGCAGCCGAATAGCCGGGACAGGGTTACTCAATGAGCAGTTCTTC
>NA|TRBD1|TRBJ1-1|TRBV27
CASSWGQGMGAFF
TGTGCCAGCAGTTGGGGACAGGGGATGGGAGCTTTCTTT
>once|TRBD2|TRBJ2-1|TRBV2
CASSEVSGLAGVGQFF
TGTGCCAGCAGTGAAGTGTCCGGACTAGCGGGAGTGGGGCAGTTCTTC
>NA|NA|TRBJ2-3|TRBV5-6
CASSLAWGADTQYF
TGTGCCAGCAGCTTGGCCTGGGGGGCAGATACGCAGTATTTT
>NA|TRBD1|TRBJ2-1|TRBV7-9
CASRQGTYNEQFF
TGTGCTAGTAGACAGGGGACTTACAATGAGCAGTTCTTC
>NA|TRBD2|TRBJ2-5|TRBV29-1
CSVEPGVGLAGGFRETQYF
TGCAGCGTTGAACCAGGGGTTGGACTAGCGGGAGGATTTAGGGAGACCCAGTACTTC
>NA|NA|TRBJ2-7|TRBV5-6
CASSLGRRYSYEQYF
TGTGCCAGCAGCTTGGGCAGACGATACTCCTACGAGCAGTACTTC